This T cell receptor (beta chain) is from a study of blood T cell repertoires in COVID-19. Original methodology: By means of reference gene primer amplification, nucleated cell counts were estimated. Some clones are missing from TCRdb's copy, which holds only in-frame ones; the method was immunoSEQ multiplex PCR. The V and J calls and clone size are taken from that table; D and trimming were inferred from the DNA. The table shows some 350,000 clones, with about 87% occurring only once. The sample taken for sequencing was PBMCs or T cells enriched from blood (not recorded which). This sequence originates from a man aged 25-40 years who had recovered from COVID-19.

Here the CDR3 reads CASSLGTANFQYF. The CDR3 nucleotides read TGTGCCAGCAGCCTAGGGACAGCTAATTTTCAGTACTTC. The genes are TRBV5-6 and TRBJ2-7; 7 bases agree with TRBD1. The CDR3 is made up of 13 amino acids. CDR1 SGHDT and CDR2 YYEEEE come from the germline V gene. Losses at the gene ends were 4 bases for V and 10 bases for J; bases not matched to a gene: 11.